The entry below gives a single TCR beta chain sequence along with its context. These data come from a study of blood T cell repertoires in COVID-19. This CDR3 is 15 amino acids long. With V trimmed by 6 bases and J by 5 bases, 12 bases remained unmatched. CDR1 and CDR2 from the germline V gene are MDHEN and SYDVKM. Clones were read by immunoSEQ multiplex PCR, and TCRdb kept only the in-frame ones, dropping some. The table lists roughly 250,000 clones, under 95% of them singletons. Sequenced material: PBMCs or T cells enriched from blood (not recorded which). The chain has TRBV28 and TRBJ2-7, with TRBD1 matching over 8 bases. The sequence was collected from a woman aged 40 to 50 with acute COVID-19. CDR3 coding DNA: TGTGCCAGCAGATCACTCGACAGGGGAGTGAACGAGCAGTACTTC. The encoded protein is CASRSLDRGVNEQYF.